Below, 13 T cell receptor beta chains from the same sample are listed, as sequenced in a study of regulatory T cells in long-lasting Graves disease. As to time point: persistent/refractory GD, antithyroid drugs over 5 years with positive TRAb. The TCR library was prepared using RNA isolated from PBMCs. Combining iRepertoire HTBI primers with Arm-PCR of CDR3 regions, the authors built TCR beta libraries. TCRdb reprocessed the multiplex PCR reads with MiXCR, giving one entry per CDR3 protein. The sample lists some 440,000 distinct CDR3 sequences, 20% occurring once. The sequences come from peripheral blood mononuclear cells (PBMCs), collected when the disease was refractory, from a patient treated with antithyroid drugs. The receptors originated from a female donor with Graves disease.

In its sample, this clonotype was seen a few times. The genes are TRBV30 and TRBJ2-7; 8 bases line up with TRBD1. In germline, CDR1 is GTSNPN, CDR2 SVGIG (reference sequence). V shed 1 base and J 4 bases; nucleotides not matched to a gene: 6. This CDR3 is built from 14 residues. The CDR3, as DNA: TGTGCCTGGAGTGGGTGGACAGGGCCATACGAGCAGTACTTC. It specifies CAWSGWTGPYEQYF.

Ten or more counts support this clonotype. The chain combines TRBV6-1 with TRBJ2-2; TRBD2 is a possible D gene (7 bases). CDR3 length: 18 residues. Deletions cut 7 bases from V and 5 bases from J, with 26 bases between. CDR1 and CDR2 (germline): MNHNS, SASEGT. The CDR3 nucleotides read TGTGCCAGCAAGAAAAACCGGGGGCGCGGGGGTCTGACCGGGGAGCTGTTTTTT. Amino acids: CASKKNRGRGGLTGELFF.

The chain joins TRBV18 to TRBJ2-2; D is unresolved. This CDR3 has 15 amino acids. Trimming left V 1 base short and J 7 bases short, with 13 bases between. The germline V gene has CDR1 KGHSH and CDR2 LQKENI. In DNA form, the CDR3 reads TGTGCCAGCTCACCACGCCGGTCGGATCTCGGGGAGCTGTTTTTT. This sequence encodes CASSPRRSDLGELFF.

This clonotype came up many times. V gene TRBV11-3 combines with J gene TRBJ2-7, with D unresolved. Looked up from germline, CDR1 is SGHNT and CDR2 is YENEEA. The CDR3 spans 13 residues. V was pared by 1 base and J by 6 bases, with 10 bases between. CDR3: CASSLGLQGEQYF. The CDR3, as DNA: TGTGCCAGCAGCTTAGGACTTCAAGGCGAGCAGTACTTC. Drawing the rest from reference TRBV11-3 and TRBJ2-7, the complete variable domain is EAGVVQSPRYKIIEKKQPVAFWCNPISGHNTLYWYLQNLGQGPELLIRYENEEAVDDSQLPKDRFSAERLKGVDSTLKIQPAELGDSAVYLCASSLGLQGEQYFGPGTRLTVT.

This clonotype has ten or more counts. The gene calls are TRBV28 and TRBJ1-1; no definite D call. Germline V gene sequence: CDR1 MDHEN, CDR2 SYDVKM. The V end lost 8 bases, the J end lost 0 bases, and 16 bases lay between the germline ends. The CDR3 is made up of 15 amino acids. CDR3: CASGLGFEVNTEAFF. The CDR3 coding sequence is TGTGCCAGCGGATTGGGGTTTGAGGTGAACACTGAAGCTTTCTTT.

The CDR3 DNA follows: TGTGCCAGCAGCCTCCGGGACAGGTCCCCCTACGAGCAGTACTTC. Amino acid sequence: CASSLRDRSPYEQYF. This chain connects TRBV5-4 to TRBJ2-7, with TRBD1 matching over 8 bases. With V trimmed by 4 bases and J by 2 bases, 8 bases remained unmatched. CDR3 length equals 15 residues. Germline CDR1 and CDR2: SGHNT and YYREEE (reference sequence).

On this clonotype: This may come from a read error, since a much larger clone is one base off. The genes are TRBV7-8 and TRBJ2-2; D possibly matches TRBD1 or TRBD2 (6 bases each). This CDR3 contains 17 residues. Germline assignment: CDR1 SGHVS and CDR2 FQNEAQ. The CDR3 nucleotides read TGTGCCAGCAGTCCGGGACGCGGGACACGCGACACCGGGGAGCTGCTTTTT. Amino acids: CASSPGRGTRDTGELLF.

Note on this clonotype: A junction boundary mismatches the germline segment, possibly from a read error. The J gene is TRBJ2-5, the V gene TRBV9; D might be TRBD2 (6 bases). The germline V gene encodes CDR1 SGDLS and CDR2 YYNGEE. CDR3 length: 13 residues. For the CDR3, the DNA is TGTGCCAGCAGCGTTCCTAGCGCAGAGGCCCAGTACTTC. Translation: CASSVPSAEAQYF.

This clonotype was recorded at least ten times. CDR3 protein: CASSLTGGVNQPQHF. The CDR3 coding sequence is TGTGCCAGCAGCCTGACAGGGGGAGTCAATCAGCCCCAGCATTTT. The chain couples TRBV28 to TRBJ1-5, with TRBD1 matching over 9 bases. Germline loops: CDR1 MDHEN, CDR2 SYDVKM. V lost 6 bases and J lost 3; bases outside the gene matches: 6. The CDR3 extends over 15 amino acids.

The genes are TRBV18 and TRBJ2-7; D may be TRBD1 (6 bases). The CDR3 runs 15 residues. The ends were cut back, 6 bases at V and 1 base at J, with 16 bases in the middle. Germline V gene sequence: CDR1 KGHSH, CDR2 LQKENI. The CDR3 DNA follows: TGTGCCAGCTCTTCAGGGGTAAAAATTTCCTACGAGCAGTACTTC. Protein product: CASSSGVKISYEQYF.

This clonotype was found many times. The chain combines TRBV12-3 or TRBV12-4 with TRBJ2-5; D unresolved. The CDR3 loop spans 12 amino acids. V was trimmed by 5 bases and J by 0 bases, leaving 4 bases between them. CDR3 loop: CASSLNQETQYF. CDR3 coding DNA: TGTGCCAGCAGTCTGAACCAAGAGACCCAGTACTTC.

This clonotype appeared many times. V and J are TRBV29-1 and TRBJ2-2; tentative D call: TRBD1 (6 bases). The CDR3 covers 13 residues. Per germline, CDR1 SQVTM and CDR2 ANQGSEA. The V end was cut by 6 bases, the J end by 4 bases, with 12 bases between. This CDR3 reads CSVKTGSTGELFF. DNA for the CDR3: TGCAGCGTGAAAACAGGGAGCACCGGGGAGCTGTTTTTT.

The table lists this clonotype with many counts. The chain couples TRBV28 to TRBJ2-7, with 8 bases fitting TRBD1. The CDR3 length is 11 residues. Per the germline V gene, CDR1 is MDHEN and CDR2 is SYDVKM. Trimming cost V 6 bases and J 11 bases; bases outside gene matches: 6. DNA of the CDR3: TGTGCCAGCAGCCCGGGACAGGTCAAGTACTTC. The encoded protein is CASSPGQVKYF.